This is a list of T cell receptor beta chains from one sample in a study of neurological immune-mediated disorders. Using its own MiXCR run on the 5' RACE reads, TCRdb lists one record per CDR3 protein. In the table there are 60,000 to 85,000 distinct CDR3 sequences, 5.2% of which are singletons. The sample was PBMCs. These receptor sequences come from a man aged 18 to 29 with multiple sclerosis. CDR3s include the opening cysteine and the closing phenylalanine or tryptophan. Clone size is not always given. Where it is, it says once, few, many or a class for expanded clones.

>TRBJ2-1|TRBV20-1|many
CSARGTSGRKVNEQFF
>TRBJ1-1|TRBV5-1|many
CASSPQAQGAEAFF
>TRBJ1-6|TRBV5-1|many
CASSLARGNSPLHF
>TRBJ1-1|TRBV11-1|many
CASSPRQGGTEAFF
>TRBJ1-2|TRBV5-6|many
CASSFGQQYSYTF
>TRBJ2-7|TRBV20-1|many
CSAREMAGGTYEQYF
>TRBJ1-5|TRBV20-1|many
CSARRGNSNQPQHF
>TRBJ2-7|TRBV20-1|-
CSALSGGFKEQYF
>TRBJ2-3|TRBV12-3/TRBV12-4|many
CASSDRTSGHDTQYF
>TRBJ2-1|TRBV5-1|many
CASSLDGTTYNEQFF
>TRBJ2-7|TRBV3-1|many
CASTLASRNEQYF
>TRBJ2-7|TRBV28|many
CASSFVRTSGKNEQYF
>TRBJ1-1|TRBV3-1|many
CASSQVGAGTEAFF
>TRBJ2-7|TRBV20-1|many
CSAPTSGSYEQYF
>TRBJ2-6|TRBV6-1|-
CASGGGSGANVLTF
>TRBJ1-1|TRBV5-1|many
CASSLEVGINTEAFF
>TRBJ1-5|TRBV20-1|few
CSAPLGGNQPQNF
>TRBJ2-7|TRBV12-3/TRBV12-4|many
CASRAYPGQRVYEQYF
>TRBJ2-2|TRBV27|many
CASSLSGLTNTGELFF
>TRBJ2-4|TRBV29-1|many
CSVEGVWENIQYF
>TRBJ2-7|TRBV5-1|many
CASSFRTGVESLYEQYF
>TRBJ1-1|TRBV5-6|many
CASSFVTGALEAFF
>TRBJ2-1|TRBV4-1|-
CASSQVNLVSYNEQFF
>TRBJ2-7|TRBV29-1|many
CSATGTDSYEQYF
>TRBJ2-2|TRBV5-5|many
CASSSRDRHTGELFF
>TRBJ1-5|TRBV6-6|many
CASRYGGSNQPQHF
>TRBJ2-1|TRBV12-3/TRBV12-4|-
CASTPGIEAGEQFF
>TRBJ2-7|TRBV20-1|few
CSTRVSYEQYF
>TRBJ2-1|TRBV7-2|many
CASSYPSGEQFF
>TRBJ1-5|TRBV10-2|many
CASSAAGGNQPQHF
>TRBJ2-7|TRBV9|many
CASSVDDEQYF
>TRBJ2-7|TRBV5-1|many
CASSTSGQRSYEQYF
>TRBJ1-5|TRBV29-1|many
CSVEWGDNQPQNF
>TRBJ2-7|TRBV18|-
CASSPLIRGEQYF
>TRBJ2-7|TRBV20-1|many
CSVQSGGKTYEQYF
>TRBJ2-1|TRBV24-1|many
CATKDRGYNEQFF
>TRBJ2-7|TRBV30|-
CAWAALSSYEQYF
>TRBJ2-7|TRBV20-1|many
CSAAKSGGRNYEQYF
>TRBJ1-5|TRBV20-1|-
CSARERGSLWPQHF
>TRBJ1-5|TRBV5-1|many
CASSPDSNQPQHF
>TRBJ1-1|TRBV18|-
CASSPSKGTEAFF
>TRBJ1-3|TRBV28|many
CASIPIGTDPGNTIYF
>TRBJ2-7|TRBV18|-
CASSPTGDEQYF
>TRBJ2-3|TRBV9|many
CASSATPTDTQYF
>TRBJ2-1|TRBV5-1|many
CASSLGGISYNEQFF
>TRBJ2-2|TRBV12-3/TRBV12-4|-
CASSSGTGAGELFF
>TRBJ2-3|TRBV5-1|few
CASSLTGENTDTQYF
>TRBJ2-3|TRBV5-6|many
CASSLRLAGGPDTQYF
>TRBJ2-3|TRBV5-1|many
CASSLLDGSTDTQYF
>TRBJ2-5|TRBV5-1|many
CASSLTGGETQYF
>TRBJ2-5|TRBV7-3|-
CASSLTSGRIWETQYF
>TRBJ2-1|TRBV7-2|many
CASSPRLAGGYNEQFF
>TRBJ1-4|TRBV20-1|many
CSARRSTGPEKLFF
>TRBJ1-5|TRBV12-3/TRBV12-4|many
CASSFLAGSNQPQHF